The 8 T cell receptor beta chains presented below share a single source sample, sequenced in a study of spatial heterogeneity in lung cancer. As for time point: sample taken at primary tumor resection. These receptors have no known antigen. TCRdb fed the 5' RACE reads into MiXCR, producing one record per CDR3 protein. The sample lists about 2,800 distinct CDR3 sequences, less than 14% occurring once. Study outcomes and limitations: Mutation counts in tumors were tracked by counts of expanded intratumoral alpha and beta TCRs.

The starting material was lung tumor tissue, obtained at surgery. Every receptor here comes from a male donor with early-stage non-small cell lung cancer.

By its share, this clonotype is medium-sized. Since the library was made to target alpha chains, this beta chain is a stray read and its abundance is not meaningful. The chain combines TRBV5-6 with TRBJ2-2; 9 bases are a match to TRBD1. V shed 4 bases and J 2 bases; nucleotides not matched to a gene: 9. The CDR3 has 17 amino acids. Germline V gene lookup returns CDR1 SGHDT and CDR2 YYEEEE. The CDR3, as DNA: TGTGCCAGCAGCCGGGGACAGGGTTATCTAAACACCGGGGAGCTGTTTTTT. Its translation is CASSRGQGYLNTGELFF.

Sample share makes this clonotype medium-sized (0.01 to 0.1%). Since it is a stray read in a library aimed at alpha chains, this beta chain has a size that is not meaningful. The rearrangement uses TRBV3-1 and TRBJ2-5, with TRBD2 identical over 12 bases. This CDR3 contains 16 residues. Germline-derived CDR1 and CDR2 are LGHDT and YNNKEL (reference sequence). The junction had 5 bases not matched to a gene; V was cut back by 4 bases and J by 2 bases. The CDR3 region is CASSRTSGMGQETQYF. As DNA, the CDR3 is TGTGCCAGCAGCCGGACTAGCGGGATGGGGCAAGAGACCCAGTACTTC.

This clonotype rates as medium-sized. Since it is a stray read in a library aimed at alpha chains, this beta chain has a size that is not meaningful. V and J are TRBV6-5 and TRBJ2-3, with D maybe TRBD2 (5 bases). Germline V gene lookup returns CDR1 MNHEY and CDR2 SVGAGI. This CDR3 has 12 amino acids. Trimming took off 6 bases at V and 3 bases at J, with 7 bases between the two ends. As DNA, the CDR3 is TGTGCCAGCAGCCCGGGGACAGATACGCAGTATTTT. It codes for CASSPGTDTQYF.

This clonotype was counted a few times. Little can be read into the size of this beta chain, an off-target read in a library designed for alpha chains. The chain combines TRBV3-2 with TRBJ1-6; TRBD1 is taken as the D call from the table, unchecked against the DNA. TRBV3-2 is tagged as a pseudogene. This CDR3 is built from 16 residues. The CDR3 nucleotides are TGTGCCAGCAGCCAAGAAGTACAGGGAGCTAATTCACCCCTCCACTTT. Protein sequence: CASSQEVQGANSPLHF.

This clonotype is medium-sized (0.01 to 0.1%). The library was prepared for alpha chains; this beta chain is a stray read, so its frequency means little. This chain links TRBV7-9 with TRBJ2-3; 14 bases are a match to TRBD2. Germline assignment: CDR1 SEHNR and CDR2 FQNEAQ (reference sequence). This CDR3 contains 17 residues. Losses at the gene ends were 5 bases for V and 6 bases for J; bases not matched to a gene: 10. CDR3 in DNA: TGTGCCAGCAGCCCGCGCCGACTAGCGGGGGGGCCGGATACGCAGTATTTT. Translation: CASSPRRLAGGPDTQYF.

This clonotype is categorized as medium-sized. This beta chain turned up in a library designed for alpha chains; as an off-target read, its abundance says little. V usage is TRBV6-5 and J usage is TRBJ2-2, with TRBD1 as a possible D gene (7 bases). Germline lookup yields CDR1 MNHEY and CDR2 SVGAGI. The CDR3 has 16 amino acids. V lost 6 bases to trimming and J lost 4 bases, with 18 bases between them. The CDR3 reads CASSPEGARITGELFF. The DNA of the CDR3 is TGTGCCAGCAGCCCGGAGGGGGCTCGGATCACCGGGGAGCTGTTTTTT.

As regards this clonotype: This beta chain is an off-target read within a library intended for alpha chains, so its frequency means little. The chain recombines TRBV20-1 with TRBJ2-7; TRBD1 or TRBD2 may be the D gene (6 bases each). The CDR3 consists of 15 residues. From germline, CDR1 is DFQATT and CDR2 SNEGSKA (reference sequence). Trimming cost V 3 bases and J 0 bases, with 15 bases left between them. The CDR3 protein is CSARGARGSSYEQYF. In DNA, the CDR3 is TGCAGTGCTAGGGGGGCTCGGGGGAGCTCCTACGAGCAGTACTTC.

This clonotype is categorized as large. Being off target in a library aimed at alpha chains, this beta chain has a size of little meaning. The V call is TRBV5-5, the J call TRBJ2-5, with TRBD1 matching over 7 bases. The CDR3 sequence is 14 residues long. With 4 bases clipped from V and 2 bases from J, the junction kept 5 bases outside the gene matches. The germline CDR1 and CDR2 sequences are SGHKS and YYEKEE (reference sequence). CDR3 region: CASSRPGQQETQYF. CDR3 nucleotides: TGTGCCAGCAGCCGGCCGGGACAGCAAGAGACCCAGTACTTC.